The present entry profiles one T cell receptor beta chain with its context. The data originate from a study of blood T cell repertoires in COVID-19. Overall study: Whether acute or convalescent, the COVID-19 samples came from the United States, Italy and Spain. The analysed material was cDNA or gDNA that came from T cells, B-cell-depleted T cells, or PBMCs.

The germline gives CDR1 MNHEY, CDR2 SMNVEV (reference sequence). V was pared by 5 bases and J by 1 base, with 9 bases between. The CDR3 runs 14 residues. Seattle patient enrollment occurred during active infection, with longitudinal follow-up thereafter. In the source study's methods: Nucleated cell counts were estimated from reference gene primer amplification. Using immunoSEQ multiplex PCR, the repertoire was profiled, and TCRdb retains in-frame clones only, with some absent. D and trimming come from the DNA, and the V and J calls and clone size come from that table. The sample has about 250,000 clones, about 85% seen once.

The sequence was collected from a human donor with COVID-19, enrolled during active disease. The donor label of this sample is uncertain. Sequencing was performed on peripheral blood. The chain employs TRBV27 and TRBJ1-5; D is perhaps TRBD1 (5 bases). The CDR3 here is CASSPRQSNQPQHF. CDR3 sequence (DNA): TGTGCCAGCAGTCCCCGACAGAGCAATCAGCCCCAGCATTTT.